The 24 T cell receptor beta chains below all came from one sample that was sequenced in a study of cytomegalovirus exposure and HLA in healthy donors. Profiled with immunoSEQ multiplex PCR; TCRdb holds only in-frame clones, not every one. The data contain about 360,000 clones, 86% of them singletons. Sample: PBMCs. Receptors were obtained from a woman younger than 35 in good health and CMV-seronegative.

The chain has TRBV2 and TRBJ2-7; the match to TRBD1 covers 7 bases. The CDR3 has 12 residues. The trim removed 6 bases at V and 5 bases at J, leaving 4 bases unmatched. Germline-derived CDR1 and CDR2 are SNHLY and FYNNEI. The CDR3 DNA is TGTGCCAGCAGACCCGACAGGGACGAGCAGTACTTC. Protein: CASRPDRDEQYF.

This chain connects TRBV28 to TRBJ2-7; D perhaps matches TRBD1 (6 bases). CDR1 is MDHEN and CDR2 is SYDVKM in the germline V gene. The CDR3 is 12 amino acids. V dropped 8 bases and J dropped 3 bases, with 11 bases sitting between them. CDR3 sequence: CASWGQIYEQYF. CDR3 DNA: TGTGCCAGCTGGGGACAAATCTACGAGCAGTACTTC. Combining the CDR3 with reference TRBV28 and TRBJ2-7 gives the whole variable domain DVKVTQSSRYLVKRTGEKVFLECVQDMDHENMFWYRQDPGLGLRLIYFSYDVKMKEKGDIPEGYSVSREKKERFSLILESASTNQTSMYLCASWGQIYEQYFGPGTRLTVT.

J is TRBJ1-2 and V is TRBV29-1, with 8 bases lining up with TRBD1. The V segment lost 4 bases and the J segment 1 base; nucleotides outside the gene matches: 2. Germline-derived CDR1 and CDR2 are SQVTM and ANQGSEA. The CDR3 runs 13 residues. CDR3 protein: CSVGTGLNYGYTF. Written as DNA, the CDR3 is TGCAGCGTTGGGACAGGGCTTAACTATGGCTACACCTTC.

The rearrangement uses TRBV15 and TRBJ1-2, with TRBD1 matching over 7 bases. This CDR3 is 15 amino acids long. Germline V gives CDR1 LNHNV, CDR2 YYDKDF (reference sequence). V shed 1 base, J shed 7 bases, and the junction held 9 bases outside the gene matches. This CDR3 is CATSRGQGGASGYTF. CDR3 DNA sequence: TGTGCCACCAGCAGAGGTCAAGGGGGCGCGAGTGGCTACACCTTC.

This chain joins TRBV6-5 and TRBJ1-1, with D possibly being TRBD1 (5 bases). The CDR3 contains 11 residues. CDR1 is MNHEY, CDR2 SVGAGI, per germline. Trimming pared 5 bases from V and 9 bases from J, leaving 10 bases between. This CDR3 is CASSTGDKAFF. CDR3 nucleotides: TGTGCCAGCAGTACAGGAGATAAAGCTTTCTTT.

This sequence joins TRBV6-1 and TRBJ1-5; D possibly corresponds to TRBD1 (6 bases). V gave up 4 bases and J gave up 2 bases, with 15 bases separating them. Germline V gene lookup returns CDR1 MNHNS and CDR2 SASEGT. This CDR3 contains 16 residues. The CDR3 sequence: CASSAGTIVGNQPQHF. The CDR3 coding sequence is TGTGCCAGCAGTGCGGGGACAATAGTAGGCAATCAGCCCCAGCATTTT.

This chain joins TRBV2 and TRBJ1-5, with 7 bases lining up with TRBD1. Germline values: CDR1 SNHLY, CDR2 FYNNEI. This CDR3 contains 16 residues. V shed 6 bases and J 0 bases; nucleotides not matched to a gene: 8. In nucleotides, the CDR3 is TGTGCCAGCAGCGATACGGGACAGTATAGCAATCAGCCCCAGCATTTT. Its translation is CASSDTGQYSNQPQHF.

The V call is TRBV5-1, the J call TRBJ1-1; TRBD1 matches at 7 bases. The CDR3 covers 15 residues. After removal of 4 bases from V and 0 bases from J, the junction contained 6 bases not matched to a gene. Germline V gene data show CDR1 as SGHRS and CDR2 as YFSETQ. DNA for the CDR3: TGCGCCAGCAGCATCCGGGACAGTGTGAACACTGAAGCTTTCTTT. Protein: CASSIRDSVNTEAFF.

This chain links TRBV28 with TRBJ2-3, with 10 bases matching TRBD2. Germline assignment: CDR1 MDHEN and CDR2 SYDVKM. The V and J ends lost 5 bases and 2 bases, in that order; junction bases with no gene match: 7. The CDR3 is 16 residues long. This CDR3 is CASSPRLAGLTDTQYF. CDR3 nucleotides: TGTGCCAGCAGTCCCCGACTAGCGGGCCTCACAGATACGCAGTATTTT.

CDR3 residues: CASSFRGNTDTQYF. The CDR3 DNA reads TGTGCCAGCAGTTTCAGGGGGAACACAGATACGCAGTATTTT. This chain uses TRBV27 with TRBJ2-3, with TRBD1 matching 7 bases. Germline V gene data show CDR1 as MNHEY and CDR2 as SMNVEV (reference sequence). The CDR3 consists of 14 residues. Unmatched junction bases numbered 2, after V lost 3 bases and J lost 2 bases.

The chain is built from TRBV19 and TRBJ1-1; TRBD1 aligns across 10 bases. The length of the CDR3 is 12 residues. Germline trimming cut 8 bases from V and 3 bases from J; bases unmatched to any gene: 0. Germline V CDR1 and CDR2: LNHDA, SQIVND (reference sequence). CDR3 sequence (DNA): TGTGCCAGTGGACAGGGGGACACTGAAGCTTTCTTT. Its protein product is CASGQGDTEAFF. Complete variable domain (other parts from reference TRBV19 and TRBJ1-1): DGGITQSPKYLFRKEGQNVTLSCEQNLNHDAMYWYRQDPGQGLRLIYYSQIVNDFQKGDIAEGYSVSREKKESFPLTVTSAQKNPTAFYLCASGQGDTEAFFGQGTRLTVV.

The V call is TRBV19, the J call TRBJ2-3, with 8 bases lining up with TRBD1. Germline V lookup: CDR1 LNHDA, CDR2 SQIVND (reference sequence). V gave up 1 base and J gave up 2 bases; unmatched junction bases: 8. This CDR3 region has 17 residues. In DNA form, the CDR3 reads TGTGCCAGTAGTATAGGACAGGGGAACCGAATCACAGATACGCAGTATTTT. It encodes CASSIGQGNRITDTQYF.

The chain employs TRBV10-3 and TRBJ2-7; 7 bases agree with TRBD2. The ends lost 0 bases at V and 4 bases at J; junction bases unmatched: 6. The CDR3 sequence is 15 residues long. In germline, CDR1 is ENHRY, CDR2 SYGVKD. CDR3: CAISESGRGGYEQYF. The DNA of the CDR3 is TGTGCCATCAGTGAGTCTGGGAGGGGAGGGTACGAGCAGTACTTC.

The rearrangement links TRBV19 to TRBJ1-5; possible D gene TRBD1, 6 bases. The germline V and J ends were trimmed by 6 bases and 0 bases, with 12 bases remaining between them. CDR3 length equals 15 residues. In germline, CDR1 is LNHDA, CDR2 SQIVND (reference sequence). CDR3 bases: TGTGCCAGTAGACAGGGCGGTTATAGCAATCAGCCCCAGCATTTT. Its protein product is CASRQGGYSNQPQHF.

The CDR3 DNA follows: TGTGCCAGCAGCTTGGAGGCGCGGGCAGATACGCAGTATTTT. Its protein product is CASSLEARADTQYF. The rearrangement uses TRBV7-9 and TRBJ2-3; D might be TRBD2 (5 bases). V was clipped by 3 bases and J by 4 bases, with 11 bases between them. Germline assignment: CDR1 SEHNR and CDR2 FQNEAQ (reference sequence). CDR3 size: 14 residues.

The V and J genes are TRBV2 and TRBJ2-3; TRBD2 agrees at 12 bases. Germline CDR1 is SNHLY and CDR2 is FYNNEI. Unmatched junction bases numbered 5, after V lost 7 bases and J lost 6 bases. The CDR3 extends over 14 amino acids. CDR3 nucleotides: TGTGCCAGCATCTCCGGGACTAGCGGGGATACGCAGTATTTT. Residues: CASISGTSGDTQYF.

CDR3 sequence reads: CASSPYPPSHGQYF. CDR3 nucleotides: TGTGCCAGCAGTCCATATCCCCCGAGTCACGGGCAGTATTTT. This chain uses TRBV27 with TRBJ2-3; D uncertain. The germline V and J ends were trimmed by 5 bases and 11 bases, with 20 bases remaining between them. CDR1 and CDR2 (germline): MNHEY, SMNVEV (reference sequence). CDR3 size: 14 residues.

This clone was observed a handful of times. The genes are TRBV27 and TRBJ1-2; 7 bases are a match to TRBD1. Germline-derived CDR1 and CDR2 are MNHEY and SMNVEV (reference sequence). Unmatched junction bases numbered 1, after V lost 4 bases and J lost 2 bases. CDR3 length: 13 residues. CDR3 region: CASSSTGNYGYTF. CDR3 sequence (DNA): TGTGCCAGCAGTTCGACAGGGAACTATGGCTACACCTTC.

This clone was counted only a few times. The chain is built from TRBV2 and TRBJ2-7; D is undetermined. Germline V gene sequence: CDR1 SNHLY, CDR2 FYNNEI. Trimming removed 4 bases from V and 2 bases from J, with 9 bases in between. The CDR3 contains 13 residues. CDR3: CASSVLAPYEQYF. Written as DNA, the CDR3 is TGTGCCAGCAGTGTGTTGGCCCCCTACGAGCAGTACTTC.

The CDR3 nucleotides are TGTGCCATTACCAGGGTGAGCAATCAGCCCCAGCATTTT. This codes for CAITRVSNQPQHF. The chain recombines TRBV28 with TRBJ1-5, with D perhaps matching TRBD1 (5 bases). V lost 10 bases and J lost 1, with 11 bases in between. This CDR3 comprises 13 residues. Germline V gene lookup returns CDR1 MDHEN and CDR2 SYDVKM.

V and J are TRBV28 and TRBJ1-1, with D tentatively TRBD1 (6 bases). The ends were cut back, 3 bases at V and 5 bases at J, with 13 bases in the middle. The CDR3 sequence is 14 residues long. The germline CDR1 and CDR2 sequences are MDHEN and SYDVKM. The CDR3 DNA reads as TGTGCCAGCAGTTTGGGTCAGGGGATGACTGAAGCTTTCTTT. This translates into CASSLGQGMTEAFF. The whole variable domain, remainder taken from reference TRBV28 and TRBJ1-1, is DVKVTQSSRYLVKRTGEKVFLECVQDMDHENMFWYRQDPGLGLRLIYFSYDVKMKEKGDIPEGYSVSREKKERFSLILESASTNQTSMYLCASSLGQGMTEAFFGQGTRLTVV.

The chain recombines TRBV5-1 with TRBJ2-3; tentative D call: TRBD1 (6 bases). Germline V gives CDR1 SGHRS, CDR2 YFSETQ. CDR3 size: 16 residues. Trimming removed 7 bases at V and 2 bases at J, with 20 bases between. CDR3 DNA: TGCGCCAGCTACGGAGAGGACAGATCCTACACAGATACGCAGTATTTT. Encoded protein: CASYGEDRSYTDTQYF.

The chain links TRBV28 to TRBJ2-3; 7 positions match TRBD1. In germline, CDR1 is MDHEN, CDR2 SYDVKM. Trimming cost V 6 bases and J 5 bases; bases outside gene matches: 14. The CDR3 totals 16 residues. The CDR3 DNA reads TGTGCCAGCAGGGGACAGCCATCCTATCGTTTAGATACGCAGTATTTT. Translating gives CASRGQPSYRLDTQYF.

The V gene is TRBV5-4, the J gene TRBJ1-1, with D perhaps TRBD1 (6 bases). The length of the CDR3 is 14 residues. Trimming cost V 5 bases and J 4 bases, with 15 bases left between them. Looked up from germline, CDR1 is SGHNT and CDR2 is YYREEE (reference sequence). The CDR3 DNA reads TGTGCCAGCAGTTCTGGGGGCGCGGGCACTGAAGCTTTCTTT. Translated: CASSSGGAGTEAFF.